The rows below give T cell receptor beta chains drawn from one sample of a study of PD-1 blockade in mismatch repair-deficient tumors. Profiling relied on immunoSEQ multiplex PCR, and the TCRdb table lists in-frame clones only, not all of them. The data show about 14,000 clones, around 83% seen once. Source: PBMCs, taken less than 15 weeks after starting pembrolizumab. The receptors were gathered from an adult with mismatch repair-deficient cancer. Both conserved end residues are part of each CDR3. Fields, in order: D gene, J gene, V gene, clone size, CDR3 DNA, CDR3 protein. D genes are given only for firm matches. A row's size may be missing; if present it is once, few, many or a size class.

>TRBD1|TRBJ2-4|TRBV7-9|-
TGTGCCAGCAGCTCGACAGGGGGCTCCAAAAACATTCAGTACTTC
CASSSTGGSKNIQYF
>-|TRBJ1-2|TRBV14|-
TGTGCCAGCAGCCAAGATTCAGTGAGGTTCTATGGCTACACCTTC
CASSQDSVRFYGYTF
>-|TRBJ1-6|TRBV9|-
TGTGCCAGCAGCGTAGCGCAGGGTCCGTCACCCCTCCACTTT
CASSVAQGPSPLHF
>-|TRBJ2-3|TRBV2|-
TGTGCCAGCAGTGCCCCCCGGGATACGCAGTATTTT
CASSAPRDTQYF
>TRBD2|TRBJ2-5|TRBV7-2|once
TGTGCCAGCAGCGCCTCTAGCGGGAGGGCCGGGGAGACCCAGTACTTC
CASSASSGRAGETQYF
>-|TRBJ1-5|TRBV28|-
TGTGCCAGCAGTTTACTCAATCAGCCCCAGCATTTT
CASSLLNQPQHF
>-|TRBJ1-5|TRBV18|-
TGTGCCAGCTCACCTCTACGGGTGAGCAATCAGCCCCAGCATTTT
CASSPLRVSNQPQHF
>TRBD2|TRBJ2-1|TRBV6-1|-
TGTGCCAGCAGTCGGACTAGCGCGCACAATGAGCAGTTCTTC
CASSRTSAHNEQFF
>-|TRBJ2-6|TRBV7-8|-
TGTGCCAGCAGCTTAATAGCAAGGTCTGGGGCCAACGTCCTGACTTTC
CASSLIARSGANVLTF
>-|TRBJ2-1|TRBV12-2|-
TGTGCAAGTCGCCGAGATGGGCGCAATGAGCAGTTCTTC
CASRRDGRNEQFF
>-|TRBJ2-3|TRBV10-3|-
TGTGCCAATTCCCGCGGGGTTGGCACAGATACGCAGTATTTT
CANSRGVGTDTQYF
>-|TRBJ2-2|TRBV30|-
TGTGCCTGGAGTGTGGGTAGCGGCGGGGAGCTGTTTTTT
CAWSVGSGGELFF
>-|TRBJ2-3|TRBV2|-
TGTGCCAGCAGTCCCTTGGACGGGATAATCACAGATACGCAGTATTTT
CASSPLDGIITDTQYF
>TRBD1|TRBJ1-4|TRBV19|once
TGTGCCAGTAGCTCTGACAGGGGCTCTGAAAAACTGTTTTTT
CASSSDRGSEKLFF
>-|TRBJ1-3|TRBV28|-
TGTGCCAGCACCCCACCTAGGGGCACCATATATTTT
CASTPPRGTIYF
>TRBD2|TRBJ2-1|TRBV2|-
TGTGCCAGCTTAACGGGAGGTCTCGATGAGCAGTTCTTC
CASLTGGLDEQFF
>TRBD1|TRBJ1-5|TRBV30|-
TGTGCCTCACGGACAGGGTCGTATAGCAATCAGCCCCAGCATTTT
CASRTGSYSNQPQHF
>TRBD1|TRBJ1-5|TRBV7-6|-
TGTGCCAGCAGCTTAGGGGGACAGATCAATCAGCCCCAGCATTTT
CASSLGGQINQPQHF
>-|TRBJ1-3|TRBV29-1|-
TGCAGCGCCGAATTTAGAGGAGCCGGAAACACCATATATTTT
CSAEFRGAGNTIYF
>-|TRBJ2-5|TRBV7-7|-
TGTGCTAGCAGCGTACAGGGTCAAGAGACCCAGTACTTC
CASSVQGQETQYF
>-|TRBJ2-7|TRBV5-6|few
TGTGCCAGCAACCCATCGGAGGTGGGAGATAGGTACGAGCAGTACTTC
CASNPSEVGDRYEQYF
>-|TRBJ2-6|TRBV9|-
TGTGCCAGCAGCGAACAGGGCTCTGGGGCCAACGTCCTGACTTTC
CASSEQGSGANVLTF
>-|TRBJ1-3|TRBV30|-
TGTGCCTGGAGGGCTGACATAGCTGGAAACACCATATATTTT
CAWRADIAGNTIYF
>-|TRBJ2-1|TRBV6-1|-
TGTGCCAGCAGTGAGGGCCCAGGGGATAATCATGAGCAGTTCTTC
CASSEGPGDNHEQFF
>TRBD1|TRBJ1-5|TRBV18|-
TGTGCCAGCTCACCACCGGGACAGGGAGGTCCCAAGGTTCAGCCCCAGCATTTT
CASSPPGQGGPKVQPQHF
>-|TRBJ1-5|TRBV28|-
TGTGCCAGTTCCCCCGGCAGGGAGGTTGGGCCCCCACGGCCCCAGCATTTT
CASSPGREVGPPRPQHF
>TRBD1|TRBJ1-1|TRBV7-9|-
TGTGCCAGCAGCTCCCAGGGGGCTAACACTGAAGCTTTCTTT
CASSSQGANTEAFF
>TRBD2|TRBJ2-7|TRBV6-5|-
TGTGCCAGCAGTTCGGCGGGGGGGAGCGGCGAGCAGTACTTC
CASSSAGGSGEQYF
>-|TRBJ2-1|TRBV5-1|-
TGCGCCAGCAACCCTAGCGCGAACTACAATGAGCAGTTCTTC
CASNPSANYNEQFF
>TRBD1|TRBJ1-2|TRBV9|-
TGTGCCAGCAGCCATGACAGGGGAGGGTATGGCTACACCTTC
CASSHDRGGYGYTF
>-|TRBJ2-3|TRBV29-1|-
TGCAGCGCCCGAGGAGGGGGCGCGGATACGCAGTATTTT
CSARGGGADTQYF
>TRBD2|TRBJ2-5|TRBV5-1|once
TGCGCCAGCAGCTTTCCCCGCCGACTAGCGGAGGGACAAGAGACCCAGTACTTC
CASSFPRRLAEGQETQYF
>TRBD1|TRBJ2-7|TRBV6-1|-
TGTGCCAGCAGTGAAGGGACAGGGTCCTTTGGGGACGAGCAGTACTTC
CASSEGTGSFGDEQYF
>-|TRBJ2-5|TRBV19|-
TGTGCCAGTAGCCTATCTAGAGCAGAGACCCAGTACTTC
CASSLSRAETQYF
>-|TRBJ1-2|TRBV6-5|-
TGTGCCAGCAGCCCCAGGGGTCGTGACTATGGCTACACCTTC
CASSPRGRDYGYTF
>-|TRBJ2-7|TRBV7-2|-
TGTGCCAGCAGCCCGGCGGGATTTCCCCACGAGCAGTACTTC
CASSPAGFPHEQYF
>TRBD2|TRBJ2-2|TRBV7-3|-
TGTGCCAGCAGCTTACGGCTAGCGGGAGGACTACTGAACACCGGGGAGCTGTTTTTT
CASSLRLAGGLLNTGELFF
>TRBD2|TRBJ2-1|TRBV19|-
TGTGCCAGTAGTATAGAGCCCCTAGCGGGAGAAGCCTACAATGAGCAGTTCTTC
CASSIEPLAGEAYNEQFF
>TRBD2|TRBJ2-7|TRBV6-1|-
TGTGCCAGCAGTGCTTCCGGGACTAGCGGGTCCTACGAGCAGTACTTC
CASSASGTSGSYEQYF
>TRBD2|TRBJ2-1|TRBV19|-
TGTGCCAGTAGTATGACCGGGACTAGCTCCAATGAGCAGTTCTTC
CASSMTGTSSNEQFF
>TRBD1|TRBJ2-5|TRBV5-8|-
TGTGCCAGCAGCACCGGACAGGGCAATTGGGGAGAGACCCAGTACTTC
CASSTGQGNWGETQYF
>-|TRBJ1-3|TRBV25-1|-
TGTGCCAGCAGTGATCGGACCTCGGGGGGAAACACCATATATTTT
CASSDRTSGGNTIYF
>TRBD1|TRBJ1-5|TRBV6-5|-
TGTGCCAGCAGTTCAGCCGGGACAGGGGGCAATCAGCCCCAGCATTTT
CASSSAGTGGNQPQHF